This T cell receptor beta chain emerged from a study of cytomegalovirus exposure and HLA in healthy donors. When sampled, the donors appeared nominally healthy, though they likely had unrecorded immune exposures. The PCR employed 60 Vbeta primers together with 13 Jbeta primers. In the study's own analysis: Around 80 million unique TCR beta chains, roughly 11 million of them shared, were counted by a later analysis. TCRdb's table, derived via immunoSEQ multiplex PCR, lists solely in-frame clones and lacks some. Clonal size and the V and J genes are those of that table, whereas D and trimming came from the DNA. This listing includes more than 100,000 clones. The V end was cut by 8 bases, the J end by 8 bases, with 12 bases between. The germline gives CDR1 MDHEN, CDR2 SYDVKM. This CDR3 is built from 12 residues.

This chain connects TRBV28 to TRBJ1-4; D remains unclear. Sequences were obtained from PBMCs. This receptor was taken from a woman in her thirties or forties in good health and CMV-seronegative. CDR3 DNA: TGTGCCAGCGGCCAGGTGGGCGAAAAACTGTTTTTT. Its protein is CASGQVGEKLFF.